A selection of T cell receptor beta chains follows, all from one sample in a study of T cell responses to AZD1222 COVID-19 vaccine. The table came from immunoSEQ multiplex PCR; TCRdb's copy has only in-frame clones and leaves some out. The table shows over 150,000 clones, with about 90% occurring only once. The sample here was peripheral blood, taken on day 0 of AZD1222 vaccination. The receptors come from an adult in good health. The CDR3 runs from the conserved cysteine through the conserved F or W. Each record gives: D gene, clone size, V gene, J gene, CDR3 protein, CDR3 DNA. The D gene is left open where the match is weak. A row's size may be missing; if present it is once, few, many or a size class.

-,-,TRBV28,TRBJ1-5,CASGSGSNQPQHF,TGTGCCAGCGGCTCGGGCAGCAATCAGCCCCAGCATTTT
-,-,TRBV12-3/TRBV12-4,TRBJ1-2,CASSLYGYTF,TGTGCCAGCAGTTTATATGGCTACACCTTC
TRBD2,-,TRBV27,TRBJ2-5,CASSSIAGGQETQYF,TGTGCCAGCAGTTCCATAGCGGGGGGCCAGGAGACCCAGTACTTC
-,-,TRBV11-2,TRBJ2-1,CASTSRRGLYNEQFF,TGTGCCAGCACCTCCCGACGGGGGCTCTACAATGAGCAGTTCTTC
-,-,TRBV28,TRBJ1-5,CASSPSREGQPQHF,TGTGCCAGCAGTCCTAGTAGGGAGGGTCAGCCCCAGCATTTT
-,-,TRBV5-4,TRBJ2-5,CASSTSGLGRWETQYF,TGTGCCAGCAGCACTTCAGGCCTAGGTCGGTGGGAGACCCAGTACTTC
TRBD1,-,TRBV27,TRBJ2-4,CASSQGAPNIQYF,TGTGCCAGTTCACAGGGGGCCCCAAACATTCAGTACTTC
-,-,TRBV27,TRBJ2-1,CASSFGAINEQFF,TGTGCCAGCAGTTTCGGAGCGATCAATGAGCAGTTCTTC
-,-,TRBV28,TRBJ1-5,CASSSGTLGDQPQHF,TGTGCCAGCAGTTCCGGGACATTAGGGGATCAGCCCCAGCATTTT
-,-,TRBV20-1,TRBJ2-7,CSARMGYEQYF,TGCAGTGCTAGAATGGGGTACGAGCAGTACTTC
-,-,TRBV4-3,TRBJ1-2,CASSPRYGGDQGYTF,TGCGCCAGCAGCCCCAGGTACGGGGGCGATCAGGGCTACACCTTC
-,-,TRBV5-1,TRBJ1-5,CASSLTSGMNQPQHF,TGCGCCAGCAGCTTGACATCAGGGATGAATCAGCCCCAGCATTTT
-,-,TRBV7-9,TRBJ1-6,CASSARQSDNSPLHF,TGTGCCAGCAGCGCCAGACAGTCCGATAATTCACCCCTCCACTTT
TRBD1,-,TRBV7-9,TRBJ1-4,CASSSSQGATNEKLFF,TGTGCCAGCAGCAGCTCACAGGGGGCAACTAATGAAAAACTGTTTTTT
TRBD1,-,TRBV19,TRBJ1-5,CASSIGERTGRVNQPQHF,TGTGCCAGTAGTATAGGGGAGAGGACAGGGAGGGTGAATCAGCCCCAGCATTTT
-,-,TRBV10-2,TRBJ2-3,CASSLWGGDTDTQYF,TGCGCCAGCAGCCTTTGGGGCGGTGACACAGATACGCAGTATTTT
-,-,TRBV5-4,TRBJ1-3,CASSSVTGTGGNTIYF,TGTGCCAGCAGCTCCGTGACAGGTACTGGTGGAAACACCATATATTTT
-,-,TRBV11-2,TRBJ2-7,CASSLTRGQGIYEQYF,TGTGCCAGCAGCTTAACCCGCGGGCAGGGGATCTACGAGCAGTACTTC
TRBD1,once,TRBV7-9,TRBJ1-1,CASSLGTGEAFF,TGTGCCAGCAGCTTAGGGACAGGGGAAGCTTTCTTT
TRBD1,-,TRBV7-9,TRBJ2-5,CASRPLTRLRDRGQETQYF,TGTGCCAGCAGGCCCTTAACCAGACTCCGGGACAGGGGTCAAGAGACCCAGTACTTC
-,-,TRBV10-3,TRBJ2-6,CASEGGANVLTF,TGTGCCAGCGAAGGTGGGGCCAACGTCCTGACTTTC
TRBD1,-,TRBV2,TRBJ1-2,CASSPSGTEYGYTF,TGTGCCAGCAGTCCTTCCGGGACAGAATATGGCTACACCTTC
-,-,TRBV30,TRBJ1-4,CAWRPWGDFNEKLFF,TGTGCCTGGAGGCCCTGGGGAGACTTCAATGAAAAACTGTTTTTT
-,-,TRBV7-3,TRBJ2-3,CASSPRRGGGGTDTQYF,TGTGCCAGCAGCCCCCGGAGGGGAGGCGGTGGGACAGATACGCAGTATTTT
TRBD1,-,TRBV19,TRBJ1-5,CASIRTGSSNQPQHF,TGTGCCAGTATCCGGACAGGCTCTAGCAATCAGCCCCAGCATTTT
TRBD1,-,TRBV6-1,TRBJ1-4,CASSERRDRGRIREKLFF,TGTGCCAGCAGTGAACGGCGGGACAGGGGGCGGATAAGGGAAAAACTGTTTTTT
TRBD1,-,TRBV5-1,TRBJ2-3,CASSFDRGVTDTQYF,TGCGCCAGCAGCTTTGACAGGGGTGTGACAGATACGCAGTATTTT
TRBD1,-,TRBV15,TRBJ2-5,CATSRAGQDFQETQYF,TGTGCCACCAGCAGGGCCGGACAGGACTTCCAAGAGACCCAGTACTTC
-,few,TRBV7-3,TRBJ2-2,CASSQGLANTGELFF,TGTGCCAGCAGCCAGGGACTCGCGAACACCGGGGAGCTGTTTTTT
-,few,TRBV2,TRBJ1-2,CASRGDGIYGYTF,TGTGCCAGCAGGGGCGATGGGATCTATGGCTACACCTTC
TRBD2,once,TRBV19,TRBJ2-1,CASRRDLTSGGNEQFF,TGTGCCAGTAGGAGGGACTTGACTAGCGGGGGAAATGAGCAGTTCTTC
-,-,TRBV7-2,TRBJ2-5,CASSWALETQYF,TGTGCCAGCAGCTGGGCGTTGGAGACCCAGTACTTC
-,-,TRBV12-2,TRBJ2-6,CASRLGPSSGANVLTF,TGTGCAAGTCGCTTAGGACCCAGCTCTGGGGCCAACGTCCTGACTTTC
TRBD2,-,TRBV7-9,TRBJ2-2,CASPLLAGYTGELFF,TGTGCCAGCCCCTTGCTAGCGGGTTACACCGGGGAGCTGTTTTTT
-,-,TRBV30,TRBJ1-5,CAWSLGNGNQPQHF,TGTGCCTGGAGTTTGGGGAATGGCAATCAGCCCCAGCATTTT
TRBD1,-,TRBV18,TRBJ1-6,CASSPGTGDGSPLHF,TGTGCCAGCTCACCAGGGACAGGGGATGGCTCACCCCTCCACTTT
-,-,TRBV4-2,TRBJ1-5,CASSHTGGGNQPQHF,TGTGCCAGCAGCCATACGGGGGGTGGCAATCAGCCCCAGCATTTT
-,-,TRBV25-1,TRBJ2-3,CASSDSVRGTDTQYF,TGTGCCAGCAGTGATAGCGTAAGGGGCACAGATACGCAGTATTTT
-,-,TRBV15,TRBJ2-1,CATSPIYNEQFF,TGTGCCACCAGTCCCATATACAATGAGCAGTTCTTC
-,-,TRBV18,TRBJ2-2,CASSPPQGSAGELFF,TGTGCCAGCTCACCACCCCAGGGCTCTGCCGGGGAGCTGTTTTTT
TRBD1,-,TRBV29-1,TRBJ2-7,CSVDRQGNEQYF,TGCAGCGTAGATCGACAGGGAAACGAGCAGTACTTC
TRBD1,-,TRBV6-5,TRBJ1-4,CAINSGGLGEKLFF,TGTGCCATAAACTCAGGGGGCTTGGGAGAAAAACTGTTTTTT
-,few,TRBV5-1,TRBJ1-2,CASSLEGGSGYTF,TGCGCCAGCAGCTTGGAGGGTGGCTCTGGCTACACCTTC
TRBD1,-,TRBV28,TRBJ1-2,CASSLGVGRGFTNYGYTF,TGTGCCAGCAGTTTAGGAGTAGGCAGGGGGTTTACTAACTATGGCTACACCTTC
-,-,TRBV12-1,TRBJ2-1,CASSFAWVAYNEQFF,TGTGCCAGCAGCTTTGCTTGGGTGGCCTACAATGAGCAGTTCTTC
-,-,TRBV7-2,TRBJ1-3,CASSPRTSFLSGNTIYF,TGTGCCAGCAGCCCCAGGACATCGTTCCTCTCTGGAAACACCATATATTTT
-,-,TRBV28,TRBJ2-7,CASSHPTGYEQYF,TGTGCCAGCAGTCATCCGACAGGCTACGAGCAGTACTTC
-,-,TRBV27,TRBJ2-7,CASSPGEQYF,TGTGCCAGCAGTCCGGGTGAGCAGTACTTC
-,once,TRBV5-1,TRBJ2-5,CASSKGREYQETQYF,TGCGCCAGCAGCAAAGGACGGGAGTACCAAGAGACCCAGTACTTC
-,-,TRBV18,TRBJ2-5,CASSNGVQETQYF,TGTGCCAGCTCCAACGGGGTCCAAGAGACCCAGTACTTC